This TCR beta chain was observed in a study of cytomegalovirus exposure and HLA in healthy donors. Study-wide results and limits: Reported results showed that the classifier diagnosed cytomegalovirus status with high specificity and sensitivity. TCR beta V- and J-gene trimming was later associated with a missense DCLRE1C variant. About 87% or about 30% of the time was how often most TCR beta V segments were productive, according to an earlier analysis.

The germline CDR1 and CDR2 sequences are SNHLY and FYNNEI. Trimming stripped 3 bases from V and 2 bases from J, with 12 bases between. The CDR3 is 15 residues long. PCR employed 60 Vbeta and 13 Jbeta primers. Some clones are missing from TCRdb's copy, which holds only in-frame ones; the method was immunoSEQ multiplex PCR. The sample comprises about 98,000 clones, about 81% of which are singletons, and around 9.9% rests with the top ten. A single count supports this clone. What it binds is not known. The chain is built from TRBV2 and TRBJ2-3; D might be TRBD2 (5 bases). This clonotype originated in a man in his late teens or twenties in good health and CMV-seropositive. What was sequenced was PBMCs. CDR3 nucleotides: TGTGCCAGCAGTGAGGTAGCGCGGAACACAGATACGCAGTATTTT. It is translated as CASSEVARNTDTQYF.